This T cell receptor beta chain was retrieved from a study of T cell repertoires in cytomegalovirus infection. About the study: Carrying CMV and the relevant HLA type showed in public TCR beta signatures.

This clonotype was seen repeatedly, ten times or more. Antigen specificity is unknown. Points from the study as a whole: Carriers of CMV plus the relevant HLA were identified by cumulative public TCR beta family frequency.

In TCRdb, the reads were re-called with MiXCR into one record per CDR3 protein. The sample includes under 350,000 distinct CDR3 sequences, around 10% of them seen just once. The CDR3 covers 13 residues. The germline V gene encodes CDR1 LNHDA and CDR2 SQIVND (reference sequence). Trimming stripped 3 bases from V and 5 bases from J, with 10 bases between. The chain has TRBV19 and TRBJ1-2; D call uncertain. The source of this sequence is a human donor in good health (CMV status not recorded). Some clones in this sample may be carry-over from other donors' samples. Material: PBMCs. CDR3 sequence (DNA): TGTGCCAGTAGTATTATAGCCTCATATGGCTACACCTTC. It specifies CASSIIASYGYTF. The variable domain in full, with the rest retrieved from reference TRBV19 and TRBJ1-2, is DGGITQSPKYLFRKEGQNVTLSCEQNLNHDAMYWYRQDPGQGLRLIYYSQIVNDFQKGDIAEGYSVSREKKESFPLTVTSAQKNPTAFYLCASSIIASYGYTFGSGTRLTVV.